A single sample is the source of the 5 T cell receptor beta chains below, sequenced in a study of blood T cell repertoires in COVID-19. The method was immunoSEQ multiplex PCR; TCRdb's version includes in-frame clones alone and lacks a portion of them. The sample has around 250,000 clones, roughly 80% seen once. The sequenced sample was peripheral blood. These receptor sequences come from a man aged 55 to 70 who had recovered from COVID-19.

The chain recombines TRBV19 with TRBJ2-2, with no clear D. The CDR3 contains 12 residues. Germline loops: CDR1 LNHDA, CDR2 SQIVND (reference sequence). The V end was cut by 6 bases, the J end by 7 bases, with 9 bases between. CDR3 in DNA: TGTGCCAGTAGAGGCGCGGACGGGGAGCTGTTTTTT. It is translated as CASRGADGELFF.

This chain joins TRBV6-5 and TRBJ1-1; D is unclear. CDR1 is MNHEY, CDR2 SVGAGI, per germline. V lost 0 bases and J 1 base, leaving 12 bases between the germline ends. The CDR3 is made up of 16 amino acids. CDR3 amino acids: CASSYSKFQQNTEAFF. The DNA of the CDR3 is TGTGCCAGCAGTTACTCGAAATTTCAACAGAACACTGAAGCTTTCTTT.

The chain joins TRBV2 to TRBJ2-7; D not certain. Trimming stripped 7 bases from V and 2 bases from J, with 9 bases between. The CDR3 is made up of 12 amino acids. Germline V lookup: CDR1 SNHLY, CDR2 FYNNEI. The CDR3 region is CASIGGTYEQYF. Written as DNA, the CDR3 is TGTGCCAGCATCGGCGGAACCTACGAGCAGTACTTC.

The CDR3: CASSGLAGVDTQYF. The DNA for the CDR3 is TGCGCCAGCAGCGGACTAGCGGGGGTGGATACGCAGTATTTT. This rearrangement joins TRBV4-1 to TRBJ2-3, with TRBD2 matching over 13 bases. The CDR3 loop spans 14 amino acids. The V segment lost 5 bases and the J segment 6 bases; nucleotides outside the gene matches: 2. Per the germline V gene, CDR1 is MGHRA and CDR2 is YSYEKL.

This clone was recorded a few times. The chain combines TRBV11-2 with TRBJ1-2; D gene unclear. Germline V gene lookup returns CDR1 SGHAT and CDR2 FQNNGV. V lost 3 bases, J lost 8 bases, and 13 bases lay in between. CDR3 size: 13 residues. The chain's CDR3 is CASSFQSGWGYTF. CDR3 DNA: TGTGCCAGCAGCTTTCAGAGCGGATGGGGCTACACCTTC.